This T cell receptor (beta chain) was profiled in a study of blood T cell repertoires in COVID-19. Overall study: Whether acute or convalescent, the COVID-19 samples came from the United States, Italy and Spain.

Sequencing was performed with immunoSEQ multiplex PCR; in TCRdb, only in-frame clones are kept and a portion is missing. The data hold fewer than 500,000 clones, with about 90% observed a single time. CDR3 length: 14 residues. The germline gives CDR1 LGHDT, CDR2 YNNKEL (reference sequence). The V segment lost 4 bases and the J segment 4 bases; nucleotides outside the gene matches: 4. The Seattle patients joined while their infection was active and were tracked longitudinally afterward. The chain joins TRBV3-1 (or the pseudogene TRBV3-2) to TRBJ1-2; 9 nucleotides line up with TRBD1. The origin of this receptor is a man aged 18 to 29 with COVID-19, enrolled during active disease. Sequencing input: peripheral blood. The CDR3 here is CASSPRTGVYGYTF. The CDR3 nucleotides are TGTGCCAGCAGCCCCAGGACAGGGGTCTATGGCTACACCTTC.